This T cell receptor beta chain emerged from a study of T cells in Graves' hyperthyroidism and ophthalmopathy. Study conclusions and caveats: The model identified upcoming ophthalmopathy a median approximately 6.4 months ahead of onset. In simple terms, a model built on 13 V-J features told ophthalmopathy apart from stable hyperthyroidism.

Criteria for exclusion of patients were uncontrolled infection, other autoimmune disease, pregnancy or lactation. Diagnosing involved the use of clinical symptoms, serum thyroxine and TRAb, thyroid ultrasound and orbital computed tomography. Worth noting for this clonotype: What it binds is unknown. At one of its ends the junction is not consistent with the germline gene, which may arise from a read error.

Germline V gene sequence: CDR1 SGHNT, CDR2 YENEEA. The CDR3 is 15 amino acids. What was amplified from RNA transcripts were TCR beta CDR3 regions. A first-round RT-PCR of the TCR CDR3 used the HTBI primer set. TCRdb redid the calling of the multiplex PCR reads with MiXCR, one entry per CDR3 protein. The sample includes more than 550,000 distinct CDR3 sequences, 45% of them seen just once. Specimen: peripheral blood or thyroid tissue (not recorded which). The sequence was obtained from an adult man with Graves' disease, either hyperthyroidism or ophthalmopathy (not recorded which). The rearrangement joins TRBV11-3 to TRBJ1-1; tentative D call: TRBD1 (5 bases). Here the CDR3 DNA reads TGTGCCGGCAGCTCCCGGCAAGGGGCGAACACTGAAGCTTTCTTT. It specifies CAGSSRQGANTEAFF.